The next 17 T cell receptor beta chains were all read from a single sample in a study of shared clonotypes between healthy human individuals. Produced via immunoSEQ multiplex PCR; TCRdb's table is partial and in-frame only. The sample contains about 2.5 million clones, 80% to 95% of which appear only once. Sequenced material: naive CD4+ T cells from PBMCs. Specified subset: CD45RA+ positively selected. These receptors originate from a man younger than 30 in good health. Some clones in this sample may be carry-over from other donors' samples.

The chain has TRBV2 and TRBJ2-3; TRBD2 agrees at 10 bases. V lost 7 bases to trimming and J lost 3 bases; unmatched junction nucleotides: 4. The CDR3 runs to 14 residues. CDR1 is SNHLY, CDR2 FYNNEI, per germline. DNA for the CDR3: TGTGCCAGCACGCCTAGCGGGAGTACAGATACGCAGTATTTT. Its translation is CASTPSGSTDTQYF. Full variable domain (outside the CDR3, taken from reference TRBV2 and TRBJ2-3): EPEVTQTPSHQVTQMGQEVILRCVPISNHLYFYWYRQILGQKVEFLVSFYNNEISEKSEIFDDQFSVERPDGSNFTLKIRSTKLEDSAMYFCASTPSGSTDTQYFGPGTRLTVL.

The chain is built from TRBV4-3 and TRBJ2-2; tentative D call: TRBD1 (5 bases). The germline CDR1 and CDR2 sequences are LGHNA and YSLEER. V was cut by 0 bases and J by 7 bases, with 15 bases left in between. The CDR3 consists of 16 residues. The DNA of the CDR3 is TGCGCCAGCAGCCAAGATGGCGGACAACGAGGCGGGGAGCTGTTTTTT. Translation: CASSQDGGQRGGELFF.

This chain links TRBV6-1 with TRBJ1-2, with D unresolved. V dropped 7 bases and J dropped 0 bases, with 12 bases sitting between them. Germline CDR1 reads MNHNS; CDR2 reads SASEGT. The CDR3 length is 14 residues. The CDR3 DNA reads TGTGCCAGCATGGTGAATCTAGCTAACTATGGCTACACCTTC. Protein: CASMVNLANYGYTF.

V usage is TRBV6-5 and J usage is TRBJ2-5; D ambiguous. V lost 0 bases to trimming and J lost 4 bases, with 12 bases between them. Germline assignment: CDR1 MNHEY and CDR2 SVGAGI. The CDR3 loop spans 15 amino acids. CDR3 DNA sequence: TGTGCCAGCAGTTACTCGATAGGTACTCGAGAGACCCAGTACTTC. It is translated as CASSYSIGTRETQYF.

In this sample, this clone turned up once. The rearrangement joins TRBV5-1 to TRBJ1-4; D ambiguous. Germline CDR1 is SGHRS and CDR2 is YFSETQ. Trimming left V 0 bases short and J 1 base short, with 10 bases between. The CDR3 sequence is 16 residues long. The CDR3 sequence: CASSLVSPGTNEKLFF. CDR3 DNA sequence: TGCGCCAGCAGCTTGGTCTCCCCTGGAACTAATGAAAAACTGTTTTTT.

J is TRBJ2-5 and V is TRBV9; D perhaps matches TRBD2 (6 bases). The CDR3 contains 15 residues. In germline, CDR1 is SGDLS, CDR2 YYNGEE. Trimming stripped 0 bases from V and 4 bases from J, with 13 bases between. The CDR3 sequence: CASSVGRGWGETQYF. As DNA, the CDR3 is TGTGCCAGCAGCGTAGGGAGGGGCTGGGGAGAGACCCAGTACTTC.

The genes are TRBV5-1 and TRBJ2-6; the D is unclear. This CDR3 region has 16 residues. The germline V gene encodes CDR1 SGHRS and CDR2 YFSETQ. The ends were cut back, 2 bases at V and 0 bases at J, with 9 bases in the middle. The CDR3 loop reads CASSLSFSSGANVLTF. Written as DNA, the CDR3 is TGCGCCAGCAGCTTATCCTTCAGCTCTGGGGCCAACGTCCTGACTTTC.

The chain uses TRBV10-3 and TRBJ2-1; TRBD2 is a possible D gene (6 bases). The CDR3 length is 15 residues. Trimming removed 10 bases at V and 0 bases at J, with 16 bases between. CDR1 ENHRY and CDR2 SYGVKD come from the germline V gene. As DNA, the CDR3 is TGTGCCACCGAACGTCCCGGGAGCTCCTACAATGAGCAGTTCTTC. This translates into CATERPGSSYNEQFF.

The chain couples TRBV19 to TRBJ1-1; D not resolved. Between the trimmed V and J ends, which lost 4 bases and 0 bases, there was a span of 15 bases. CDR1 is LNHDA and CDR2 is SQIVND in the germline V gene (reference sequence). The CDR3 length is 16 residues. The CDR3 nucleotides are TGTGCCAGTAGTAAGGCCCGGTCAGACATGAACACTGAAGCTTTCTTT. This gives the protein CASSKARSDMNTEAFF. Full variable domain (remainder filled in from reference TRBV19 and TRBJ1-1): DGGITQSPKYLFRKEGQNVTLSCEQNLNHDAMYWYRQDPGQGLRLIYYSQIVNDFQKGDIAEGYSVSREKKESFPLTVTSAQKNPTAFYLCASSKARSDMNTEAFFGQGTRLTVV.

The chain carries TRBV25-1 and TRBJ2-7, with 10 nucleotides matching TRBD1. This CDR3 contains 16 residues. The V and J ends lost 4 bases and 7 bases, in that order; junction bases with no gene match: 13. Per germline, CDR1 MGHDK and CDR2 SYGVNS. CDR3 nucleotide sequence: TGTGCCAGCAGTGTGATCCAAGGGACAGGGGCGAGAGAGCAGTACTTC. Translation gives CASSVIQGTGAREQYF.

This sequence joins TRBV25-1 and TRBJ2-1; D remains unclear. The CDR3 extends over 11 amino acids. Germline values: CDR1 MGHDK, CDR2 SYGVNS. Trimming pared 7 bases from V and 8 bases from J, leaving 9 bases between. The CDR3 DNA is TGTGCCAGCACTTTTTATGATGAGCAGTTCTTC. It yields the protein CASTFYDEQFF.

V gene TRBV18 combines with J gene TRBJ2-7; TRBD2 matches 8 bases. V dropped 3 bases and J dropped 2; count of bases not matched to a gene: 12. The CDR3 is 17 residues long. Germline loops: CDR1 KGHSH, CDR2 LQKENI. For the CDR3, the DNA is TGTGCCAGCTCACCTCCCGCCCCGACTAGCGACACCTACGAGCAGTACTTC. This sequence encodes CASSPPAPTSDTYEQYF.

This clone was counted once. The gene calls are TRBV7-2 and TRBJ1-5; D remains unclear. CDR1 and CDR2 from the germline V gene are SGHTA and FQGNSA. The CDR3 is made up of 17 amino acids. Trimming removed 2 bases from V and 0 bases from J, with 14 bases in between. This CDR3 reads CASSLRHSAGSNQPQHF. The CDR3, as DNA: TGTGCCAGCAGCTTAAGGCACTCAGCAGGTAGCAATCAGCCCCAGCATTTT.

The chain is built from TRBV9 and TRBJ2-3, with D possibly TRBD2 on 6 matching bases. Between the trimmed V and J ends, which lost 0 bases and 3 bases, there was a span of 11 bases. This CDR3 has 15 residues. Per the germline V gene, CDR1 is SGDLS and CDR2 is YYNGEE. CDR3 DNA: TGTGCCAGCAGCGTAGAGGCGGGAACGACAGATACGCAGTATTTT. It specifies CASSVEAGTTDTQYF.

V and J are TRBV2 and TRBJ2-3; the D call may be TRBD1 or TRBD2 (5 bases each). The V end lost 6 bases, the J end lost 4 bases, and 17 bases lay between the germline ends. This CDR3 is built from 15 residues. CDR1 SNHLY and CDR2 FYNNEI come from the germline V gene. The CDR3 region has the DNA TGTGCCAGCAGCTCGGGACCCCGGGTGGCAGATACGCAGTATTTT. Its translation is CASSSGPRVADTQYF.

The CDR3 protein is CASSLALSGRGAFF. CDR3 nucleotides: TGTGCCAGCAGCTTAGCGCTAAGCGGGAGGGGAGCTTTCTTT. The chain joins TRBV7-2 to TRBJ1-1, with a weak D call TRBD1 (5 bases). Germline values: CDR1 SGHTA, CDR2 FQGNSA. The CDR3 covers 14 residues. Deletions cut 0 bases from V and 10 bases from J, with 15 bases between.

The chain joins TRBV11-2 to TRBJ1-3, with unresolved D. V was cut by 5 bases and J by 6 bases, with 5 bases left in between. The CDR3 spans 11 residues. Germline V gene data show CDR1 as SGHAT and CDR2 as FQNNGV. CDR3: CASSIINTIYF. CDR3 DNA sequence: TGTGCCAGCAGCATAATAAACACCATATATTTT.